These 10 T cell receptor beta chains came from one sample sequenced in a study of technical replicates of blood from a handful of donors. TCRdb keeps only in-frame clones here, not all; method: immunoSEQ multiplex PCR. The sample contains approximately 59,000 clones, over 90% of which appear only once. Sequenced input: PBMCs. These TCRs come from a human donor in good health. Some clones in this sample may be carry-over from other donors' samples.

This clone was observed a few times. The chain recombines TRBV7-8 with TRBJ2-5, with a tentative D call TRBD2 (6 bases). The CDR3 loop spans 15 amino acids. Trimming shortened V by 5 bases and J by 3 bases, and 16 bases separated the two germline ends. Germline CDR1 is SGHVS and CDR2 is FQNEAQ. CDR3 sequence: CASSPIADLKETQYF. In nucleotides, the CDR3 is TGTGCCAGCAGCCCTATAGCGGACCTTAAAGAGACCCAGTACTTC. The full variable domain, rest sourced from reference TRBV7-8 and TRBJ2-5, is GAGVSQSPRYKVAKRGQDVALRCDPISGHVSLFWYQQALGQGPEFLTYFQNEAQLDKSGLPSDRFFAERPEGSVSTLKIQRTQQEDSAVYLCASSPIADLKETQYFGPGTRLLVL.

This chain links TRBV5-1 with TRBJ2-7, with 8 positions matching TRBD1. The germline V gene has CDR1 SGHRS and CDR2 YFSETQ. The CDR3 spans 22 residues. With V trimmed by 2 bases and J by 3 bases, 28 bases remained unmatched. CDR3 loop: CASSFRPGTGLGFSRGDYEQYF. As DNA, the CDR3 is TGCGCCAGCAGCTTCAGGCCCGGGACAGGTCTTGGATTCTCGCGGGGCGACTACGAGCAGTACTTC.

The V gene is TRBV7-2, the J gene TRBJ1-5, with TRBD1 matching 9 bases. V was clipped by 1 base and J by 5 bases; unmatched bases: 3. Germline CDR1 SGHTA, CDR2 FQGNSA. The CDR3 length is 15 residues. Written as DNA, the CDR3 is TGTGCCAGCAGCTTAGTACAGGGGGCCTATCAGCCCCAGCATTTT. Its translation is CASSLVQGAYQPQHF.

This clone was seen just once. The chain recombines TRBV10-3 with TRBJ2-7; TRBD1 matches 10 bases. The V segment lost 11 bases and the J segment 5 bases; nucleotides outside the gene matches: 12. From germline, CDR1 is ENHRY and CDR2 SYGVKD. This CDR3 has 14 residues. CDR3: CAVRRDRGLHEQYF. The CDR3 nucleotides read TGTGCCGTCCGTCGGGACAGGGGTTTACACGAGCAGTACTTC.

This chain's CDR3 is CASSTTSGVLDTQYF. CDR3 coding DNA: TGTGCCAGCAGCACAACTAGCGGAGTCCTGGATACGCAGTATTTT. The chain couples TRBV5-5 to TRBJ2-3; 8 positions agree with TRBD2. V trimming: 4 bases; J trimming: 6 bases; junction bases outside the gene matches: 10. The CDR3 has 15 amino acids. Looked up from germline, CDR1 is SGHKS and CDR2 is YYEKEE (reference sequence).

This chain connects TRBV2 to TRBJ1-2; D remains unclear. Germline CDR1 and CDR2: SNHLY and FYNNEI. Trimming removed 0 bases from V and 6 bases from J, with 14 bases in between. The CDR3 spans 15 residues. CDR3 protein: CASSEAPAGIHGYTF. The CDR3, as DNA: TGTGCCAGCAGTGAAGCCCCGGCGGGAATTCATGGCTACACCTTC.

The chain joins TRBV27 to TRBJ1-2; TRBD1 is a possible D gene (5 bases). The CDR3 is 15 residues long. The V gene lost 5 bases and the J gene lost 4 bases, with 17 bases spanning the gap. Germline CDR1 and CDR2: MNHEY and SMNVEV (reference sequence). The CDR3 loop reads CASSLTVGGVYGYTF. The CDR3, as DNA: TGTGCCAGCAGTCTGACCGTGGGGGGGGTCTATGGCTACACCTTC.

This rearrangement joins TRBV5-1 to TRBJ1-5, with D perhaps matching TRBD1 (6 bases). CDR1 is SGHRS, CDR2 YFSETQ, per germline. The CDR3 runs to 15 residues. Trimming removed 5 bases at V and 0 bases at J, with 12 bases between. In DNA form, the CDR3 reads TGCGCCAGCAGAGCAGGGGATTATAGCAATCAGCCCCAGCATTTT. Residues: CASRAGDYSNQPQHF.

The chain couples TRBV5-6 to TRBJ1-1; a possible D gene is TRBD1 (6 bases). The CDR3 has 13 residues. Trimming took off 4 bases at V and 4 bases at J, with 11 bases between the two ends. CDR1 SGHDT and CDR2 YYEEEE come from the germline V gene. In nucleotides, the CDR3 is TGTGCCAGCAGCCTGACAGGCGGCACTGAAGCTTTCTTT. Translated: CASSLTGGTEAFF.

The chain links TRBV5-6 to TRBJ2-5; the match to TRBD2 covers 15 bases. The ends lost 4 bases at V and 2 bases at J; junction bases unmatched: 9. Germline CDR1 reads SGHDT; CDR2 reads YYEEEE. The CDR3 spans 18 residues. CDR3 coding DNA: TGTGCCAGCAGCGGAGGGACTAGCGGGGGGTACCTTCAAGAGACCCAGTACTTC. Encoded protein: CASSGGTSGGYLQETQYF.